This T cell receptor (beta chain) was obtained from a study of graft-versus-host responses after intestinal transplantation. For the study at large: Recipients underwent multivisceral, liver-intestinal, or isolated intestinal transplants. The whole recipient group had anti-thymocyte globulin induction followed by tacrolimus and steroids for around three years. The study's findings and limits: Early declines in HvG clones that occurred post-transplant were associated with peak circulating GvH clone levels.

Remarks on this clone: What it binds is not known.

Assay used: immunoSEQ multiplex PCR; TCRdb lists only in-frame clones, some missing. This table holds about 39,000 clones, about 93% found once. This CDR3 contains 14 residues. Trimming stripped 0 bases from V and 3 bases from J, with 9 bases between. In germline, CDR1 is GTSNPN, CDR2 SVGIG (reference sequence). This sequence was found in a human donor who was the organ donor for an intestinal transplant. The specimen was unstimulated CD8+ T cells sorted from spleen or lymph node cells, collected before transplant. The V and J genes are TRBV30 and TRBJ1-5; D is undetermined. The CDR3 bases are TGTGCCTGGAGTGTCGAAGGTTACAATCAGCCCCAGCATTTT. Translation gives CAWSVEGYNQPQHF.